A single T cell receptor (beta chain) is shown here with its context. This sample also contains other DNA sequences that code for the same CDR3. CDR3 size: 15 residues. Germline V CDR1 and CDR2: MNHEY, SVGAGI. V gave up 0 bases and J gave up 5 bases, with 8 bases separating them. The data belong to a study of T cell responses to AZD1222 COVID-19 vaccine. TCRdb's copy holds only in-frame clones and misses some; the assay was immunoSEQ multiplex PCR. This table holds around 160,000 clones, around 88% found once. The chain joins TRBV6-5 to TRBJ1-6; TRBD1 might be the D (5 bases). The specimen was peripheral blood, collected on day 0 of AZD1222 vaccination. The receptor was derived from an adult in good health. The DNA for the CDR3 is TGTGCCAGCAGTTACTCCGGCAGGGATAATTCACCCCTCCACTTT. Amino acids: CASSYSGRDNSPLHF.